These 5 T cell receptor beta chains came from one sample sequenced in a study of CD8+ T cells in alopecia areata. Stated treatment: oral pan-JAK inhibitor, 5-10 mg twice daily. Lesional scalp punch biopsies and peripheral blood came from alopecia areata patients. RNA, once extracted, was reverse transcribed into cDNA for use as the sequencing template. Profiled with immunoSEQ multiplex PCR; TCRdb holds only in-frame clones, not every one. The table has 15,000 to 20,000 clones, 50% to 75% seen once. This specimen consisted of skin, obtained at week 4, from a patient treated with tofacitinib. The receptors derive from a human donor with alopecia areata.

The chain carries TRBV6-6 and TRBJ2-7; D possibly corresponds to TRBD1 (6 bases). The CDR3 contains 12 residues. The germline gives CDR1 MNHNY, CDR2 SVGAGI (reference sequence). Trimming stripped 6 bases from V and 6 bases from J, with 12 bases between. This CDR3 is CASRSTGFEQYF. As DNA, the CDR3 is TGTGCCAGCAGGTCTACAGGGTTCGAGCAGTACTTC.

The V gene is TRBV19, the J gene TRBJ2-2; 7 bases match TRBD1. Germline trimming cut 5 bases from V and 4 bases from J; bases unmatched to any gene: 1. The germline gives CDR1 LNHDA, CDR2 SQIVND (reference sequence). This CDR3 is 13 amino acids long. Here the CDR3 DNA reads TGTGCCAGTAGTGACAGGGCCACCGGGGAGCTGTTTTTT. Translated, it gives CASSDRATGELFF.

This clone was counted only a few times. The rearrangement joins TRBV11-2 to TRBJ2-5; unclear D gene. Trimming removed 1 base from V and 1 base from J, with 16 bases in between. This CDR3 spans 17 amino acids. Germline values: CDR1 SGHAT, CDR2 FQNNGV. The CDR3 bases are TGTGCCAGCAGCTTAGGTGTGCCCCCAATACTCCAAGAGACCCAGTACTTC. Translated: CASSLGVPPILQETQYF.

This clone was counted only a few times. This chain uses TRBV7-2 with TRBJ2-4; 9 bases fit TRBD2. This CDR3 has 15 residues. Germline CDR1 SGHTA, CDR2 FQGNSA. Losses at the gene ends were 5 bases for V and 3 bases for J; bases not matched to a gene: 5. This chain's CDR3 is CASSLIAGDKNIQYF. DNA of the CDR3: TGTGCCAGCAGCCTTATAGCGGGGGACAAAAACATTCAGTACTTC.

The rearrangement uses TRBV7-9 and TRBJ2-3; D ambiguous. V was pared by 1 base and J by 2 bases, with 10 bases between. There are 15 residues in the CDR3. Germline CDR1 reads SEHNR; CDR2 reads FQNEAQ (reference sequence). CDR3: CASSLGGPFTDTQYF. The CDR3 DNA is TGTGCCAGCAGCTTAGGAGGACCCTTCACAGATACGCAGTATTTT.